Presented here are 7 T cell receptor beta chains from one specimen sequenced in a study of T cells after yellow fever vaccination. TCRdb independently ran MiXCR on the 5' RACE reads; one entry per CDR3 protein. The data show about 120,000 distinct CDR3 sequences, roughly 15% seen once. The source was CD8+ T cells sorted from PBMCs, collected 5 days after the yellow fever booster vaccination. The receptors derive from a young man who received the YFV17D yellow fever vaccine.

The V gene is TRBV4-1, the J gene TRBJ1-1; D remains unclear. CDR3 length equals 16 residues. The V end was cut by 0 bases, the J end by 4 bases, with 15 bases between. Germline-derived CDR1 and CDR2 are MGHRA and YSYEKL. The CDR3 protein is CASSQDPGGPGTEAFF. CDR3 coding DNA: TGCGCCAGCAGCCAAGACCCGGGTGGCCCCGGCACTGAAGCTTTCTTT.

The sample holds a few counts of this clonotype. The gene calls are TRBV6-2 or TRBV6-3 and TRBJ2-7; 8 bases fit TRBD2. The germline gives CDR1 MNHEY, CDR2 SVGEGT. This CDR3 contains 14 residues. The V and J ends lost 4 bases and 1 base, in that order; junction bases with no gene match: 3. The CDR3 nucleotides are TGTGCCAGCAGTTCTGAGCGGGGGTCCTACGAGCAGTACGTC. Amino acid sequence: CASSSERGSYEQYV.

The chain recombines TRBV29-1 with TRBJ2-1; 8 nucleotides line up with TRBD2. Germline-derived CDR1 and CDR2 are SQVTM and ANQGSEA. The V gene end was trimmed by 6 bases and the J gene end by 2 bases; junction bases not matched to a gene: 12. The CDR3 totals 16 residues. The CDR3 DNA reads TGCAGCGTGGAGGCGGGGGGAGGTGAGACCTACAATGAGCAGTTCTTC. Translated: CSVEAGGGETYNEQFF.

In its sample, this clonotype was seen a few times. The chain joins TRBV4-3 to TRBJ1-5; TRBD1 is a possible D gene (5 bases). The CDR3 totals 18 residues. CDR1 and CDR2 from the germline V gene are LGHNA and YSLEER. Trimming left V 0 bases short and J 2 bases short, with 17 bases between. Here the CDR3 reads CASSQDGPGGVGNQPQHF. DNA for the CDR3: TGCGCCAGCAGCCAAGATGGGCCTGGGGGGGTCGGCAATCAGCCCCAGCATTTT.

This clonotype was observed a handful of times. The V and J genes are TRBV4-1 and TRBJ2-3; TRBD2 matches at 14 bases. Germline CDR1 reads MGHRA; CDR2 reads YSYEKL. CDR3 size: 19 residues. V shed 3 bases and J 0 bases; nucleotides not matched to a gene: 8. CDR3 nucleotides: TGCGCCAGCAGCCATAGACGGACTAGCGGGGGGACTAGCACAGATACGCAGTATTTT. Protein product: CASSHRRTSGGTSTDTQYF.

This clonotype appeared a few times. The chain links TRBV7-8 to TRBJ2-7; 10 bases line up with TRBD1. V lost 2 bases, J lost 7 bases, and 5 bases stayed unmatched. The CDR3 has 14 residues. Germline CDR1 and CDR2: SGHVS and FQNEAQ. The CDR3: CASSLWDRGGEQYF. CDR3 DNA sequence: TGTGCCAGCAGCTTATGGGACAGGGGTGGGGAGCAGTACTTC. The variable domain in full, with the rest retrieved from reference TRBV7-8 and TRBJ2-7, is GAGVSQSPRYKVAKRGQDVALRCDPISGHVSLFWYQQALGQGPEFLTYFQNEAQLDKSGLPSDRFFAERPEGSVSTLKIQRTQQEDSAVYLCASSLWDRGGEQYFGPGTRLTVT.

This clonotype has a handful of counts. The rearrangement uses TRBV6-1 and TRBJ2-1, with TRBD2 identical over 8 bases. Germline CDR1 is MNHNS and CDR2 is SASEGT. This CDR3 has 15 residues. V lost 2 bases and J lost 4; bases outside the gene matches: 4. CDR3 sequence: CASSENSGGYNEQFF. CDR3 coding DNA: TGTGCCAGCAGTGAAAACAGCGGGGGATACAATGAGCAGTTCTTC.